The next 17 T cell receptor beta chains were all read from a single sample in a study of CD8 T cells in Susac syndrome. With random hexamers, reverse transcription was performed on about 0.5 to 1 ug of RNA. One entry per CDR3 protein, called by TCRdb with MiXCR from the immunoSEQ multiplex PCR reads. The sample contains roughly 140,000 distinct CDR3 sequences, roughly 95% of which appear only once. The sample was CD8+ T cells from PBMCs. All receptors come from a human donor with multiple sclerosis.

This sequence joins TRBV9 and TRBJ2-1; the match to TRBD2 covers 10 bases. Germline loops: CDR1 SGDLS, CDR2 YYNGEE. The CDR3 spans 15 residues. The J segment lost 6 bases and the V segment lost 2 bases, leaving 5 bases of the junction unmatched. In nucleotides, the CDR3 is TGTGCCAGCAGCGTTTCTAGCGGGGGCCTCAATGAGCAGTTCTTC. This encodes CASSVSSGGLNEQFF.

V and J are TRBV15 and TRBJ1-5, with D unresolved. The V end lost 0 bases, the J end lost 4 bases, and 4 bases lay between the germline ends. This CDR3 comprises 13 residues. Germline CDR1 reads LNHNV; CDR2 reads YYDKDF (reference sequence). CDR3 sequence reads: CATSRDRNQPQHF. The CDR3 DNA reads TGTGCCACCAGCAGAGATCGGAATCAGCCCCAGCATTTT.

The V and J genes are TRBV20-1 and TRBJ1-1; possible D gene TRBD1, 5 bases. Per germline, CDR1 DFQATT and CDR2 SNEGSKA (reference sequence). The CDR3 runs to 15 residues. The V end lost 0 bases, the J end lost 4 bases, and 15 bases lay between the germline ends. The CDR3 DNA sequence: TGCAGTGCTAGAGATTATGGCAGGGTGGGCACTGAAGCTTTCTTT. It is translated as CSARDYGRVGTEAFF.

The gene calls are TRBV12-3 or TRBV12-4 and TRBJ2-3; no clear D gene. The CDR3 sequence is 13 residues long. Trimming stripped 3 bases from V and 0 bases from J, with 4 bases between. The CDR3 sequence: CASSLPSTDTQYF. As DNA, the CDR3 is TGTGCCAGCAGTTTGCCCAGCACAGATACGCAGTATTTT.

The chain carries TRBV25-1 and TRBJ2-7, with a tentative D call TRBD2 (6 bases). CDR1 and CDR2 from the germline V gene are MGHDK and SYGVNS. The V end lost 3 bases, the J end lost 5 bases, and 8 bases lay between the germline ends. This CDR3 is built from 12 residues. Written as DNA, the CDR3 is TGTGCCAGCAGTGAGTGGGGGGACGAGCAGTACTTC. Protein: CASSEWGDEQYF.

This clonotype was seen only once. The rearrangement links TRBV27 to TRBJ1-5; D may be TRBD1 (5 bases). The CDR3 runs to 13 residues. The V gene lost 3 bases and the J gene lost 7 bases, with 10 bases spanning the gap. Germline CDR1 MNHEY, CDR2 SMNVEV (reference sequence). CDR3 amino acids: CASSLGVAQPQHF. The DNA of the CDR3 is TGTGCCAGCAGTTTGGGGGTAGCCCAGCCCCAGCATTTT.

The J gene is TRBJ1-1, the V gene TRBV20-1, with D unclear. The CDR3 is 14 residues long. V gave up 6 bases and J gave up 4 bases, with 18 bases separating them. Germline CDR1 and CDR2: DFQATT and SNEGSKA (reference sequence). This CDR3 is CSAALDPRGTEAFF. In DNA form, the CDR3 reads TGCAGTGCAGCCCTCGACCCACGGGGCACTGAAGCTTTCTTT.

The chain recombines TRBV29-1 with TRBJ2-2, with D possibly being TRBD2 (6 bases). CDR1 and CDR2 (germline): SQVTM, ANQGSEA. Trimming shortened V by 4 bases and J by 4 bases, and 7 bases separated the two germline ends. The CDR3 is 12 amino acids. The CDR3 DNA reads as TGCAGCGTTGCGGGGGTCACCGGGGAGCTGTTTTTT. Translating it yields CSVAGVTGELFF.

The chain combines TRBV24-1 with TRBJ2-2; TRBD1 matches 9 bases. The CDR3 runs to 15 residues. Losses at the gene ends were 2 bases for V and 4 bases for J; bases not matched to a gene: 1. Germline V gene sequence: CDR1 KGHDR, CDR2 SFDVKD. CDR3 DNA sequence: TGTGCCACCAGTGATTACAGGGGGCCCACCGGGGAGCTGTTTTTT. As protein: CATSDYRGPTGELFF.

V and J are TRBV4-1 and TRBJ2-1, with D possibly being TRBD1 (6 bases). The CDR3 is 13 amino acids. The V gene's germline CDR1 is MGHRA and CDR2 YSYEKL. V was clipped by 10 bases and J by 8 bases, with 18 bases between them. In nucleotides, the CDR3 is TGCGCCACCGCGGACAGCCCCCAGGATGAGCAGTTCTTC. This encodes CATADSPQDEQFF.

The J gene is TRBJ2-3, the V gene TRBV6-5; D gene uncertain. Trimming cost V 0 bases and J 1 base, with 14 bases left between them. The CDR3 extends over 17 amino acids. Germline CDR1 reads MNHEY; CDR2 reads SVGAGI. The CDR3 loop reads CASSYSTHRTRTDTQYF. The DNA of the CDR3 is TGTGCCAGCAGTTACTCCACCCATCGGACCCGCACAGATACGCAGTATTTT.

The gene calls are TRBV3-1 and TRBJ2-7; 12 bases match TRBD1. Germline V lookup: CDR1 LGHDT, CDR2 YNNKEL (reference sequence). The CDR3 contains 15 residues. Trimming cost V 4 bases and J 3 bases; bases outside gene matches: 4. The CDR3 coding sequence is TGTGCCAGCAGCCTTGGGACAGGGGGCGTCTACGAGCAGTACTTC. Residues: CASSLGTGGVYEQYF.

The gene calls are TRBV20-1 and TRBJ2-1, with unresolved D. V gave up 1 base and J gave up 0 bases, with 7 bases separating them. The CDR3 consists of 14 residues. The germline V gene encodes CDR1 DFQATT and CDR2 SNEGSKA (reference sequence). This chain's CDR3 is CSARGAGSYNEQFF. The DNA of the CDR3 is TGCAGTGCTAGAGGAGCCGGCTCCTACAATGAGCAGTTCTTC.

This clonotype was seen a single time. This chain uses TRBV20-1 with TRBJ1-5, with D maybe TRBD1 (5 bases). The ends were cut back, 4 bases at V and 0 bases at J, with 10 bases in the middle. The CDR3 runs to 14 residues. Looked up from germline, CDR1 is DFQATT and CDR2 is SNEGSKA (reference sequence). The CDR3 coding sequence is TGCAGTGCTAATGATGGGACTAGCAATCAGCCCCAGCATTTT. Amino acids: CSANDGTSNQPQHF.

CDR3 residues: CASSGRTGIYNEQFF. CDR3 bases: TGTGCCAGCAGTGGCCGGACAGGGATCTACAATGAGCAGTTCTTC. The rearrangement links TRBV27 to TRBJ2-1; 8 bases line up with TRBD1. The CDR3 length is 15 residues. Germline V CDR1 and CDR2: MNHEY, SMNVEV (reference sequence). V shed 5 bases, J shed 3 bases, and the junction held 6 bases outside the gene matches.

The V and J genes are TRBV30 and TRBJ1-1; no clear D. The germline CDR1 and CDR2 sequences are GTSNPN and SVGIG (reference sequence). The length of the CDR3 is 13 residues. The V end lost 3 bases, the J end lost 0 bases, and 8 bases lay between the germline ends. The DNA for the CDR3 is TGTGCCTGGAGCCCGGGGTTGAACACTGAAGCTTTCTTT. This gives the protein CAWSPGLNTEAFF.

The chain has TRBV3-1 and TRBJ1-2; D is unresolved. CDR1 and CDR2 from the germline V gene are LGHDT and YNNKEL (reference sequence). The CDR3 covers 15 residues. V was shortened by 1 base and J by 0 bases, with 9 bases between the two germline ends. In DNA, the CDR3 is TGTGCCAGCAGCCAAGCAGGCAGAGCTAACTATGGCTACACCTTC. Its protein is CASSQAGRANYGYTF.